This T cell receptor (beta chain) was observed in a study of monozygotic twins with inflammatory bowel disease. On this clonotype itself: Antigen: not known.

General study points: Different subtypes (of T cells) could not be told apart from one another. No difference was seen in repertoire similarity between concordant and discordant twins, possibly from limited power. Fewer shared clonotypes with others were found in IBD patients than in healthy twins, especially with disease activity.

This CDR3 comprises 15 residues. Reanalyzing the 5' RACE reads, TCRdb keeps one entry per CDR3 protein, without DNA. The listing contains a few hundred thousand distinct CDR3 sequences. The sequenced sample was blood. This chain joins TRBV12-3 or TRBV12-4 and TRBJ2-1; TCRdb lists TRBD2, though no DNA is available to test this call. The sequence derives from a human donor with ulcerative colitis or Crohn's disease, or a healthy co-twin of an affected twin (not recorded which). The CDR3 spells CASSSLLAGWREQFF.